This T cell receptor beta chain is drawn from a study of control samples from healthy donors and cancer patients (dated by TCRdb to 2018 to 2021). This clone was observed a single time. Its antigen target is currently unknown. Qualities for individual bases were not recorded, and no much larger clone is one base off. Library construction relied on the immunoSEQ multiplex PCR assay. TCRdb provides this immuneACCESS table in a form limited to in-frame rearrangements. Some clones are lacking; in checked studies, under half of them reflect an unresolved V gene, and why the rest are absent is not known. The table for this sample lists some 100,000 clones; more than 80% of them were counted only once. 6.5% to 9.5% of the sample is taken by the ten largest. Measured from the cysteine to the phenylalanine, the CDR3 is 13 residues long. Of the read, only the CDR3 DNA is kept; its 39 bases are in frame from base 1. V drops 7 bases and J drops 7 bases, leaving 16 bases in between. From the germline V gene, CDR1 is MNHEY and CDR2 is SVGAGI.

This TCR came from a man aged 18-30 years in good health. Sequencing was done on a sample of blood. The chain uses TRBV6-5 and TRBJ1-2; the D gene is perhaps TRBD1, on 5 matching bases. The encoded CDR3 is CASTPGGSAGYTF. In nucleotides, the sequence is TGTGCCAGCACCCCCGGGGGGTCGGCTGGCTACACCTTC.